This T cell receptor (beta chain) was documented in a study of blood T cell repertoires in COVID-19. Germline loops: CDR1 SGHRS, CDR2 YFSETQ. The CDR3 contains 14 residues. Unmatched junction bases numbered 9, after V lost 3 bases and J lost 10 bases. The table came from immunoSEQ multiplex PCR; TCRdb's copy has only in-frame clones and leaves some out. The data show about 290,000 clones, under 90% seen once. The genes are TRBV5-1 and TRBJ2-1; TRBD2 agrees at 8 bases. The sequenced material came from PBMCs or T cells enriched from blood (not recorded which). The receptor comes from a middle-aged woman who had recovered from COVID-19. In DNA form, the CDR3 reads TGCGCCAGCAGCTCCGGGACTAGTTTGGGAGAGCAGTTCTTC. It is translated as CASSSGTSLGEQFF.